The source of this T cell receptor beta chain is a study of blood T cell repertoires in COVID-19. Study background: Acute and convalescent COVID-19 samples came from the United States, Italy and Spain.

Original handling: Reference gene primers were amplified, and this amplification served to estimate nucleated cell counts. Sequenced by immunoSEQ multiplex PCR; TCRdb stores in-frame clones only, minus some. V, J and clone size were drawn from that table, and D and trimming were deduced from the DNA. The sample has some 250,000 clones; around 89% are singletons. Recruitment covered about two dozen US areas and drew participants whose ages spanned roughly 18 to 89 years. Donors of Cohort 3 who recovered were those that had two negative PCRs, clearance, or symptom resolution. Trimming took 0 bases from V and 3 from J, leaving 4 bases between them. The germline CDR1 and CDR2 sequences are GTSNPN and SVGIG (reference sequence). The CDR3 is 12 amino acids.

The clonotype comes from a man aged 35 to 55 who had recovered from COVID-19. The material sequenced was PBMCs or T cells enriched from blood (not recorded which). The chain recombines TRBV30 with TRBJ2-3; D not certain. CDR3 nucleotide sequence: TGTGCCTGGAGTGTGGCAACAGATACGCAGTATTTT. Translated, it gives CAWSVATDTQYF.